This is a list of T cell receptor beta chains from one sample in a study of human T cells and chemical hapten exposure. TCRdb ran MiXCR on the RACE reads and lists one entry per CDR3 protein. This sample has about 110,000 distinct CDR3 sequences; about a tenth occur once, and the top ten carry over 3%. This material consisted of whole blood, taken in connection with sensitization to the hapten diphenylcyclopropenone (DPC). These receptors were taken from a woman aged 40-49 years with alopecia areata. Some clones in this sample may be carry-over from other donors' samples. CDR3s include the opening cysteine and the closing phenylalanine or tryptophan. A D gene is named only where the DNA matches it firmly. Size is stated for part of the rows, as once, few or many counts, or as a class when the clone is expanded.

abundance: many
v_gene: TRBV7-2
d_gene: TRBD2
j_gene: TRBJ2-2
CDR3nt: TGTGCCAGCAGACCCATCAGCGGGGGAAGCGCCGGGGAGCTGTTTTTT
CDR3aa: CASRPISGGSAGELFF

abundance: NA
v_gene: TRBV7-2
d_gene: NA
j_gene: TRBJ2-7
CDR3nt: TGTGCCAGCAGCGTGGATGACAGAGGATACGAGCAGTACTTC
CDR3aa: CASSVDDRGYEQYF

abundance: NA
v_gene: TRBV12-3/TRBV12-4
d_gene: TRBD1
j_gene: TRBJ2-7
CDR3nt: TGTGCCAGCAGTTTAAGGACAGGGCGGAACGAGCAGTACTTC
CDR3aa: CASSLRTGRNEQYF

abundance: many
v_gene: TRBV6-5
d_gene: NA
j_gene: TRBJ1-6
CDR3nt: TGTGCCAGCAGTTACTCGTCCCCGGGAGGGAATTCACCCCTCCACTTT
CDR3aa: CASSYSSPGGNSPLHF

abundance: NA
v_gene: TRBV7-2
d_gene: TRBD1
j_gene: TRBJ1-1
CDR3nt: TGTGCCAGCAGATGGGACAGGGGGGGTGACACTGAAGCTTTCTTT
CDR3aa: CASRWDRGGDTEAFF

abundance: few
v_gene: TRBV27
d_gene: NA
j_gene: TRBJ2-5
CDR3nt: TGTGCCAGCAGTTTAGGATACGCAGGGGTCGAGACCCAGTACTTC
CDR3aa: CASSLGYAGVETQYF

abundance: many
v_gene: TRBV7-9
d_gene: TRBD1
j_gene: TRBJ2-7
CDR3nt: TGTGCCAGCAGCTTAGCGGGACAGGGGGCCCACGAGCAGTACTTC
CDR3aa: CASSLAGQGAHEQYF

abundance: NA
v_gene: TRBV6-2/TRBV6-3
d_gene: NA
j_gene: TRBJ2-1
CDR3nt: TGTGCCAGCAGTTACGCAGGCCTTCACAATGAGCAGTTCTTC
CDR3aa: CASSYAGLHNEQFF

abundance: many
v_gene: TRBV5-4
d_gene: NA
j_gene: TRBJ2-3
CDR3nt: TGTGCCAGCAGCTTGAGGACTGTCCCTGCCACAGATACGCAGTATTTT
CDR3aa: CASSLRTVPATDTQYF

abundance: many
v_gene: TRBV5-1
d_gene: TRBD1
j_gene: TRBJ2-7
CDR3nt: TGCGCCAGCAGCTTGGAACCAGGGGGCCCCTACGAGCAGTACTTC
CDR3aa: CASSLEPGGPYEQYF

abundance: NA
v_gene: TRBV7-9
d_gene: NA
j_gene: TRBJ2-1
CDR3nt: TGTGCCAGCAGCTTAGAAAGTAATGAGCAGTTCTTC
CDR3aa: CASSLESNEQFF

abundance: few
v_gene: TRBV7-2
d_gene: TRBD2
j_gene: TRBJ2-3
CDR3nt: TGTGCCAGCAGCTACGGGACTAGCGGGGGGGCACGGACAGATACGCAGTATTTT
CDR3aa: CASSYGTSGGARTDTQYF

abundance: many
v_gene: TRBV7-9
d_gene: NA
j_gene: TRBJ2-1
CDR3nt: TGTGCCAGCAGCTCTACCGGGACATATTACAATGAGCAGTTCTTC
CDR3aa: CASSSTGTYYNEQFF

abundance: NA
v_gene: TRBV7-2
d_gene: NA
j_gene: TRBJ1-1
CDR3nt: TGTGCCAGCAGCTTAAGGGGGTTCAAGTACACTGAAGCTTTCTTT
CDR3aa: CASSLRGFKYTEAFF

abundance: many
v_gene: TRBV6-5
d_gene: NA
j_gene: TRBJ1-2
CDR3nt: TGTGCCAGCAGAAGGGACGGGCTATATGGCTACACCTTC
CDR3aa: CASRRDGLYGYTF

abundance: few
v_gene: TRBV5-1
d_gene: TRBD1
j_gene: TRBJ1-1
CDR3nt: TGCGCCAGCAGCTCCGGGACAGTTGTCGGCACTGAAGCTTTCTTT
CDR3aa: CASSSGTVVGTEAFF

abundance: many
v_gene: TRBV29-1
d_gene: NA
j_gene: TRBJ2-7
CDR3nt: TGCAGCGTTGAAGATCGGATTGGCCCACAGGGAGCTGACGAGCAGTACTTC
CDR3aa: CSVEDRIGPQGADEQYF

abundance: many
v_gene: TRBV5-6
d_gene: TRBD1
j_gene: TRBJ2-6
CDR3nt: TGTGCCAGCAGCTATGGACAGGGGGCGCTCCCTGGGGCCAACGTCCTGACTTTC
CDR3aa: CASSYGQGALPGANVLTF

abundance: many
v_gene: TRBV27
d_gene: NA
j_gene: TRBJ1-4
CDR3nt: TGTGCCAGCAGTTGGAAGGTGTCGGCAACTAATGAAAAACTGTTTTTT
CDR3aa: CASSWKVSATNEKLFF

abundance: NA
v_gene: TRBV7-9
d_gene: TRBD1
j_gene: TRBJ1-1
CDR3nt: TGTGCCAGCAGCTCGAGGACAGGGGACACTGAAGCTTTCTTT
CDR3aa: CASSSRTGDTEAFF

abundance: NA
v_gene: TRBV20-1
d_gene: TRBD2
j_gene: TRBJ2-3
CDR3nt: TGCAGTGCTAGGGATAGCGGGGGGCGCACAGATACGCAGTATTTT
CDR3aa: CSARDSGGRTDTQYF

abundance: many
v_gene: TRBV10-2
d_gene: NA
j_gene: TRBJ1-6
CDR3nt: TGCGCCAGCAGGGACGCTAGCTCCTATAATTCACCCCTCCACTTT
CDR3aa: CASRDASSYNSPLHF

abundance: NA
v_gene: TRBV6-6
d_gene: NA
j_gene: TRBJ2-1
CDR3nt: TGTGCCAGCAGTTCGGACAGAAAATACAATGAGCAGTTCTTC
CDR3aa: CASSSDRKYNEQFF

abundance: NA
v_gene: TRBV4-3
d_gene: TRBD2
j_gene: TRBJ2-7
CDR3nt: TGCGCCAGCAGCCAATGGAGCGGGGGGACCTACGAGCAGTACTTC
CDR3aa: CASSQWSGGTYEQYF

abundance: few
v_gene: TRBV5-1
d_gene: NA
j_gene: TRBJ1-1
CDR3nt: TGCGCCAGCAGCTTGGGGGCTGAAGCTTTCTTT
CDR3aa: CASSLGAEAFF

abundance: few
v_gene: TRBV18
d_gene: NA
j_gene: TRBJ2-7
CDR3nt: TGTGCCAGCTCACCCCCTTCGACAGGTAGCTCCTACGAGCAGTACTTC
CDR3aa: CASSPPSTGSSYEQYF

abundance: few
v_gene: TRBV5-1
d_gene: NA
j_gene: TRBJ2-3
CDR3nt: TGCGCCAGCAGCTTGGAGGGGGTTCGCACAGATACGCAGTATTTT
CDR3aa: CASSLEGVRTDTQYF

abundance: many
v_gene: TRBV7-2
d_gene: NA
j_gene: TRBJ1-2
CDR3nt: TGTGCCAGCTCAAGACAGGCCGCCGATAATTTGTATGGCTACACCTTC
CDR3aa: CASSRQAADNLYGYTF

abundance: NA
v_gene: TRBV6-2/TRBV6-3
d_gene: NA
j_gene: TRBJ1-5
CDR3nt: TGTGCCAGCACCGACGGTTACAATCAGCCCCAGCATTTT
CDR3aa: CASTDGYNQPQHF

abundance: few
v_gene: TRBV15
d_gene: NA
j_gene: TRBJ1-1
CDR3nt: TGTGCCACCTGGTCTAGGGTCTTGAACACTGAAGCTTTCTTT
CDR3aa: CATWSRVLNTEAFF

abundance: few
v_gene: TRBV5-4
d_gene: NA
j_gene: TRBJ2-3
CDR3nt: TGTGCCAGCAGCTTGAGGGGGACAGATACGCAGTATTTT
CDR3aa: CASSLRGTDTQYF

abundance: NA
v_gene: TRBV11-2
d_gene: NA
j_gene: TRBJ1-5
CDR3nt: TGTGCCAGCAGTCCCGAGGGAGCTAGCAATCAGCCCCAGCATTTT
CDR3aa: CASSPEGASNQPQHF

abundance: many
v_gene: TRBV12-3/TRBV12-4
d_gene: TRBD2
j_gene: TRBJ2-5
CDR3nt: TGTGCCAGCAGTTGGGGACTAGCGGGGGGGCTTGGAGAGACCCAGTACTTC
CDR3aa: CASSWGLAGGLGETQYF

abundance: many
v_gene: TRBV6-2/TRBV6-3
d_gene: TRBD2
j_gene: TRBJ2-5
CDR3nt: TGTGCCACCCAGCGGGGGCAAGAGACCCAGTACTTC
CDR3aa: CATQRGQETQYF

abundance: many
v_gene: TRBV6-2/TRBV6-3
d_gene: NA
j_gene: TRBJ1-1
CDR3nt: TGTGCCAGCAGTTCCTACACGCTAGGAGTGAACACTGAAGCTTTCTTT
CDR3aa: CASSSYTLGVNTEAFF

abundance: many
v_gene: TRBV7-6
d_gene: NA
j_gene: TRBJ2-1
CDR3nt: TGTGCCAGCAGCCCCCCTAGGGGTTTCAATGAGCAGTTCTTC
CDR3aa: CASSPPRGFNEQFF

abundance: few
v_gene: TRBV11-2
d_gene: NA
j_gene: TRBJ2-7
CDR3nt: TGTGCCAGCAGCCCCCTAGGAGGGGGGAGCGAGCAGTACTTC
CDR3aa: CASSPLGGGSEQYF

abundance: many
v_gene: TRBV12-3/TRBV12-4
d_gene: TRBD1
j_gene: TRBJ1-4
CDR3nt: TGTGCCAGCAGTTTCAGGGGGCGCGTGAAAAAACTGTTTTTT
CDR3aa: CASSFRGRVKKLFF

abundance: few
v_gene: TRBV6-5
d_gene: TRBD1
j_gene: TRBJ1-6
CDR3nt: TGTGCCAGCAGCCGAACAGGGGGCAGCTCCTATAATTCACCCCTCCACTTT
CDR3aa: CASSRTGGSSYNSPLHF

abundance: many
v_gene: TRBV6-5
d_gene: TRBD2
j_gene: TRBJ2-5
CDR3nt: TGTGCCAGCAGGGGGACTAGCAGGGAGACCCAGTACTTC
CDR3aa: CASRGTSRETQYF

abundance: NA
v_gene: TRBV5-1
d_gene: NA
j_gene: TRBJ2-3
CDR3nt: TGCGCCAGCAGGACATTCACTAGCACAGATACGCAGTATTTT
CDR3aa: CASRTFTSTDTQYF

abundance: NA
v_gene: TRBV28
d_gene: NA
j_gene: TRBJ2-4
CDR3nt: TGTGCCAGCAGTTTATGGAGGGTGGCAGCCAAAAACAATCAGTACTTC
CDR3aa: CASSLWRVAAKNNQYF